Following are 29 T cell receptor beta chains from one sample sequenced in a study of blood T cell repertoires in COVID-19. Clones were sequenced by immunoSEQ multiplex PCR, and TCRdb holds only the in-frame ones, with some missing. The repertoire includes more than 300,000 clones, roughly 88% of them detected once, and about 1.5% sits in the top ten. The sample comprised peripheral blood. These receptors all stem from a woman aged 25 to 39 with COVID-19, enrolled during active disease.

The chain carries TRBV10-2 and TRBJ1-1; 7 bases are a match to TRBD1. There are 15 residues in the CDR3. The V gene end was trimmed by 7 bases and the J gene end by 3 bases; junction bases not matched to a gene: 11. CDR1 WSHSY and CDR2 SAAADI come from the germline V gene. The CDR3 sequence is CASTPIQGTYTEAFF. The CDR3 DNA sequence: TGCGCCAGCACACCAATACAGGGGACCTACACTGAAGCTTTCTTT.

The chain couples TRBV6-2 or TRBV6-3 to TRBJ2-2; unclear D gene. V was clipped by 5 bases and J by 4 bases, with 17 bases between them. The CDR3 has 16 residues. Germline CDR1 MNHEY, CDR2 SVGEGT. CDR3 coding DNA: TGTGCCAGCAGTCACCGCAGGATTTATGCCACCGGGGAGCTGTTTTTT. Amino acid sequence: CASSHRRIYATGELFF.

The count of this clone is one. The chain employs TRBV6-1 and TRBJ1-2, with a possible D match to TRBD1 (6 bases). V dropped 1 base and J dropped 6 bases, with 12 bases sitting between them. Germline V CDR1 and CDR2: MNHNS, SASEGT. The CDR3 extends over 14 amino acids. The CDR3 region is CASSEVTGGDGYTF. The CDR3 DNA follows: TGTGCCAGCAGTGAAGTGACAGGTGGTGATGGCTACACCTTC.

This chain's CDR3 is CASSLGQAFNSPLHF. CDR3 in DNA: TGTGCCAGCAGCTTAGGACAGGCCTTTAATTCACCCCTCCACTTT. The chain uses TRBV7-6 and TRBJ1-6, with D maybe TRBD1 (6 bases). V lost 1 base to trimming and J lost 6 bases, with 10 bases between them. Germline V gene data show CDR1 as SGHVS and CDR2 as FNYEAQ. The CDR3 consists of 15 residues.

The chain combines TRBV28 with TRBJ2-7; tentative D call: TRBD1 (5 bases). The CDR3 is 12 residues long. CDR1 and CDR2 (germline): MDHEN, SYDVKM. V gave up 5 bases and J gave up 7 bases, with 12 bases separating them. The CDR3 sequence is CASSPGAGEQYF. CDR3 in DNA: TGTGCCAGCAGTCCTGGGGCCGGGGAGCAGTACTTC.

The chain combines TRBV6-6 with TRBJ2-1, with TRBD2 identical over 8 bases. Germline CDR1 reads MNHNY; CDR2 reads SVGAGI (reference sequence). The CDR3 has 15 residues. V was pared by 4 bases and J by 7 bases, with 9 bases of the junction left unmatched. The CDR3 bases are TGTGCCAGCAGTTTGGGTACTAGCGGTAGTAATGAGCAGTTCTTC. Translating gives CASSLGTSGSNEQFF.

The chain has TRBV19 and TRBJ1-1; D is ambiguous. Germline CDR1 reads LNHDA; CDR2 reads SQIVND (reference sequence). The V and J ends lost 0 bases and 7 bases respectively, with 12 bases between them. This CDR3 has 14 amino acids. CDR3 bases: TGTGCCAGTAGTATAGATGTAGTTAGCCTTGAAGCTTTCTTT. This gives the protein CASSIDVVSLEAFF.

CDR3 protein: CASSVGTGEGFNIQYF. In DNA form, the CDR3 reads TGTGCCAGTAGTGTAGGGACAGGGGAAGGGTTTAACATTCAGTACTTC. This chain connects TRBV19 to TRBJ2-4; 10 nucleotides line up with TRBD1. The junction had 11 bases not matched to a gene; V was cut back by 5 bases and J by 7 bases. The germline V gene has CDR1 LNHDA and CDR2 SQIVND (reference sequence). The CDR3 consists of 16 residues.

This clone came up once. V and J are TRBV6-4 and TRBJ2-7; 9 positions match TRBD1. V gave up 4 bases and J gave up 7 bases; unmatched junction bases: 11. Per the germline V gene, CDR1 is MRHNA and CDR2 is SNTAGT. The CDR3 has 15 residues. The CDR3 DNA follows: TGTGCCAGCAGTGCGAGCCGGGACAGGGTCGAGGAGCAGTACGTC. Translating gives CASSASRDRVEEQYV.

This sequence joins TRBV11-3 and TRBJ2-7, with TRBD1 identical over 7 bases. V was clipped by 8 bases and J by 5 bases; unmatched bases: 12. The germline CDR1 and CDR2 sequences are SGHNT and YENEEA. This CDR3 comprises 14 residues. The CDR3 nucleotides are TGTGCCAGCCGCGACTGGGACAGCGACCACGAGCAGTACTTC. It encodes CASRDWDSDHEQYF.

This clone was seen once. The gene calls are TRBV4-3 and TRBJ1-1; D not certain. Germline assignment: CDR1 LGHNA and CDR2 YSLEER. CDR3 length: 14 residues. Trimming removed 0 bases from V and 7 bases from J, with 12 bases in between. Written as DNA, the CDR3 is TGCGCCAGCAGCCAAGATTATGTCCGGGGTGAAGCTTTCTTT. It is translated as CASSQDYVRGEAFF.

The chain has TRBV29-1 and TRBJ1-2, with TRBD1 identical over 7 bases. CDR1 and CDR2 from the germline V gene are SQVTM and ANQGSEA. The CDR3 has 13 amino acids. V was pared by 3 bases and J by 3 bases, with 4 bases of the junction left unmatched. CDR3 coding DNA: TGCAGCGTTGATACAGGGGAAGACTATGGCTACACCTTC. It encodes CSVDTGEDYGYTF.

The gene calls are TRBV29-1 and TRBJ2-3; D unclear. The V end lost 1 base, the J end lost 6 bases, and 2 bases lay between the germline ends. The germline gives CDR1 SQVTM, CDR2 ANQGSEA. This CDR3 has 10 amino acids. CDR3 loop: CSVEADTQYF. The CDR3 region has the DNA TGCAGCGTTGAAGCGGATACGCAGTATTTT.

V gene TRBV6-6 combines with J gene TRBJ2-7, with unresolved D. V gave up 5 bases and J gave up 6 bases, with 14 bases separating them. This CDR3 region has 13 residues. Looked up from germline, CDR1 is MNHNY and CDR2 is SVGAGI (reference sequence). CDR3 coding DNA: TGTGCCAGCAGTCAGGTGGCACGAGGCGAGCAGTACGTC. The encoded protein is CASSQVARGEQYV.

The genes are TRBV9 and TRBJ2-5, with 10 bases that match TRBD1. Germline-derived CDR1 and CDR2 are SGDLS and YYNGEE. The CDR3 length is 16 residues. Trimming removed 2 bases from V and 1 base from J; junction bases left unmatched: 5. In DNA form, the CDR3 reads TGTGCCAGCAGCGTCGGGACAGGGGTCTCCCAAGAGACCCAGTACTTC. It specifies CASSVGTGVSQETQYF.

The rearrangement joins TRBV7-8 to TRBJ2-7; D possibly corresponds to TRBD1 (6 bases). V was pared by 4 bases and J by 7 bases, with 8 bases between. Germline assignment: CDR1 SGHVS and CDR2 FQNEAQ. The CDR3 extends over 11 amino acids. For the CDR3, the DNA is TGTGCCAGCAGCTCCCAGGGGGAGCAGTACTTC. It codes for CASSSQGEQYF. The full variable domain, rest sourced from reference TRBV7-8 and TRBJ2-7, is GAGVSQSPRYKVAKRGQDVALRCDPISGHVSLFWYQQALGQGPEFLTYFQNEAQLDKSGLPSDRFFAERPEGSVSTLKIQRTQQEDSAVYLCASSSQGEQYFGPGTRLTVT.

A few counts support this clone. The chain links TRBV5-1 to TRBJ2-2; 14 nucleotides align to TRBD2. This CDR3 comprises 16 residues. V lost 4 bases and J lost 5; bases outside the gene matches: 4. The germline V gene has CDR1 SGHRS and CDR2 YFSETQ. This CDR3 is CASSRTSGGRTGELFF. CDR3 nucleotides: TGCGCCAGCAGCAGGACTAGCGGGGGGAGAACCGGGGAGCTGTTTTTT.

The chain recombines TRBV6-4 with TRBJ2-5; TRBD1 might be the D (5 bases). Trimming took off 6 bases at V and 2 bases at J, with 10 bases between the two ends. The CDR3 is made up of 13 amino acids. In germline, CDR1 is MRHNA, CDR2 SNTAGT. In DNA, the CDR3 is TGTGCCAGCAGCGAGACAGAGCAAGAGACCCAGTACTTC. It yields the protein CASSETEQETQYF.

A single count supports this clone. The CDR3 DNA reads as TGTGCCAGCAGTTCCCGGGACAATTGGGATGGCTACACCTTC. Translating it yields CASSSRDNWDGYTF. The V call is TRBV28, the J call TRBJ1-2, with a possible D match to TRBD1 (6 bases). V lost 4 bases to trimming and J lost 6 bases, with 15 bases between them. Germline-derived CDR1 and CDR2 are MDHEN and SYDVKM. The CDR3 extends over 14 amino acids.

The chain couples TRBV19 to TRBJ1-5; tentatively, D is TRBD1 (5 bases). Per germline, CDR1 LNHDA and CDR2 SQIVND (reference sequence). This CDR3 is 14 amino acids long. The V end lost 8 bases, the J end lost 7 bases, and 18 bases lay between the germline ends. The CDR3 DNA follows: TGTGCCAGTGACCGGACGGGTTCAGGGCAGCCCCAGCATTTT. Encoded protein: CASDRTGSGQPQHF. Combining the CDR3 with reference TRBV19 and TRBJ1-5 gives the whole variable domain DGGITQSPKYLFRKEGQNVTLSCEQNLNHDAMYWYRQDPGQGLRLIYYSQIVNDFQKGDIAEGYSVSREKKESFPLTVTSAQKNPTAFYLCASDRTGSGQPQHFGDGTRLSIL.

The chain joins TRBV6-5 to TRBJ1-2, with D perhaps TRBD1 (5 bases). There are 13 residues in the CDR3. Germline-derived CDR1 and CDR2 are MNHEY and SVGAGI. V was pared by 10 bases and J by 4 bases, with 16 bases between. The CDR3 nucleotides are TGTGCCACTAAGGACACCAACACCTATGGCTACACCTTC. Translated, it gives CATKDTNTYGYTF.

The V call is TRBV3-1 (or the pseudogene TRBV3-2), the J call TRBJ1-1; the D gene is possibly TRBD1 (6 bases). CDR1 LGHDT and CDR2 YNNKEL come from the germline V gene (reference sequence). The CDR3 has 15 residues. Trimming pared 4 bases from V and 4 bases from J, leaving 16 bases between. The CDR3 protein is CASSPGTLRGTEAFF. CDR3 nucleotides: TGTGCCAGCAGCCCCGGGACCCTCAGGGGCACTGAAGCTTTCTTT.

This chain uses TRBV2 with TRBJ1-6, with 7 bases fitting TRBD1. Germline V gene sequence: CDR1 SNHLY, CDR2 FYNNEI. The V gene end was trimmed by 8 bases and the J gene end by 9 bases; junction bases not matched to a gene: 13. This CDR3 is built from 15 residues. The CDR3 reads CASSRQTGESSPLHF. The CDR3 region has the DNA TGTGCCAGCTCTCGCCAAACAGGGGAGAGTTCACCCCTCCACTTT.

Turning to this clone: At one end, the junction sequence differs from germline, possibly due to a read error. The gene calls are TRBV6-1 and TRBJ2-2; no clear D gene. The germline V gene encodes CDR1 MNHNS and CDR2 SASEGT. The CDR3 length is 16 residues. The CDR3 loop is CASTEEAGSNTGELFF. The CDR3 region has the DNA TGTGCCAGCACTGAAGAAGCCGGGTCAAACACCGGGGAGCTGTTTTTT.

The V gene is TRBV5-5, the J gene TRBJ2-1; D is uncertain. CDR1 is SGHKS, CDR2 YYEKEE, per germline (reference sequence). The CDR3 is 13 amino acids. Trimming left V 1 base short and J 2 bases short, with 4 bases between. The CDR3 region is CASSLTAYNEQFF. As DNA, the CDR3 is TGTGCCAGCAGCTTGACAGCCTACAATGAGCAGTTCTTC.

J is TRBJ1-1 and V is TRBV6-5, with a possible D match to TRBD1 (5 bases). The CDR3 length is 13 residues. Germline V gene sequence: CDR1 MNHEY, CDR2 SVGAGI. V was pared by 4 bases and J by 4 bases, with 10 bases between. The CDR3 coding sequence is TGTGCCAGCAGTTTGGGGGGGTCCACTGAAGCTTTCTTT. Translation: CASSLGGSTEAFF.

The V call is TRBV5-1, the J call TRBJ2-5; perhaps TRBD1 as D (6 bases). CDR1 is SGHRS and CDR2 is YFSETQ in the germline V gene. This CDR3 is built from 15 residues. Between the trimmed V and J ends, which lost 0 bases and 5 bases, there was a span of 14 bases. This CDR3 reads CASSLGQGFGETQYF. CDR3 bases: TGCGCCAGCAGCTTGGGGCAGGGGTTCGGGGAGACCCAGTACTTC.

The chain recombines TRBV27 with TRBJ1-5, with TRBD1 as a possible D gene (6 bases). The V and J ends lost 5 bases and 4 bases respectively, with 12 bases between them. Germline V CDR1 and CDR2: MNHEY, SMNVEV (reference sequence). This CDR3 spans 14 amino acids. The CDR3 sequence: CASSPRQVNQPQHF. DNA of the CDR3: TGTGCCAGCAGTCCGCGACAGGTGAATCAGCCCCAGCATTTT.

This clone showed up just a few times. The J gene is TRBJ1-6, the V gene TRBV13, with D possibly being TRBD1 (5 bases). This CDR3 comprises 16 residues. Trimming shortened V by 2 bases and J by 7 bases, and 15 bases separated the two germline ends. The germline gives CDR1 PRHDT, CDR2 FYEKMQ (reference sequence). Here the CDR3 DNA reads TGTGCCAGCAGCTTAAGGGCAGGGTTCGGGAATTCACCCCTCCACTTT. It codes for CASSLRAGFGNSPLHF.